The clone carrying this T cell receptor (beta chain) was seen a few times. This record belongs to a study of response to subunit inactivated influenza vaccine. This CDR3 comprises 14 residues. CDR1 SGHTA and CDR2 FQGNSA come from the germline V gene. Between the trimmed V and J ends, which lost 7 bases and 6 bases, there was a span of 18 bases. From the RT-PCR reads, TCRdb called clonotypes with MiXCR, one entry per CDR3 protein. There are 500,000 to 750,000 distinct CDR3 sequences in the sample; around 13% occur only once, and 11% lies in the top ten. The sequencing here drew on PBMCs from blood, taken roughly 12 days after vaccination. The origin of this receptor is a man aged 50 or older who received an inactivated influenza vaccine. This rearrangement joins TRBV7-2 to TRBJ1-1; TRBD1 might be the D (5 bases). In nucleotides, the CDR3 is TGTGCCAGCACTCCGGGGGTGGTAAGTGCTGAAGCTTTCTTT. This codes for CASTPGVVSAEAFF.